These T cell receptor beta chains were read from a single sample in a study of cytomegalovirus exposure and HLA in healthy donors. Method: immunoSEQ multiplex PCR; TCRdb's copy keeps in-frame clones and lacks some. The sample consists of over 150,000 clones, about 83% of them appearing once. Sequenced: PBMCs. The receptors were sampled from a girl between 5 and 17 years old in good health and CMV-seropositive. Each CDR3 is given with its conserved first and last residue. A D gene is named only where the DNA matches it firmly. The size of a clone is reported for some rows only, either as once, few or many, or as a class for expanded clones.

-	TRBJ1-2	TRBV7-6	-	TGTGCCAGCAGCACGTACTGGGACCGCGAATCCGGGGGGGGCTACACCTTC	CASSTYWDRESGGGYTF
-	TRBJ2-7	TRBV19	TRBD1	TGTGCCAGTAGTATTGACAGGGGCTCCTACGAGCAGTACTTC	CASSIDRGSYEQYF
few	TRBJ1-4	TRBV7-9	TRBD1	TGTGCCAGCAGCCTACCAGGGGGTTGGAAGGAAAAACTGTTTTTT	CASSLPGGWKEKLFF
few	TRBJ1-5	TRBV30	TRBD1	TGTGCCTGGAGTGCTGGGACAGGGCCCCTTAGCAATCAGCCCCAGCATTTT	CAWSAGTGPLSNQPQHF
-	TRBJ2-4	TRBV6-6	TRBD1	TGTGCCAGCAGTTTTAAGGGGGCAAACATTCAGTACTTC	CASSFKGANIQYF
few	TRBJ1-2	TRBV7-3	TRBD1	TGTGCCAGCAGCTCAGGGACAGGGGATGCTGGCTACACCTTC	CASSSGTGDAGYTF
-	TRBJ2-3	TRBV7-6	TRBD1	TGTGCCAGCAGCCCGGACAGGTTGTTAACAGATACGCAGTATTTT	CASSPDRLLTDTQYF
-	TRBJ1-3	TRBV19	TRBD1	TGTGCCAGTAGTACCCGGGACAGGGGTTCTGGAAACACCATATATTTT	CASSTRDRGSGNTIYF
-	TRBJ1-4	TRBV10-3	-	TGTGCCATCAGTCCGGACAGCTCATTTGAAAAACTGTTTTTT	CAISPDSSFEKLFF
-	TRBJ1-5	TRBV25-1	TRBD1	TGTGCCAGCAGTCCGGACAGGGGAAGCAATCAGCCCCAGCATTTT	CASSPDRGSNQPQHF
-	TRBJ2-1	TRBV14	-	TGTGCCAGCAGCCGGACTCCTAGAGCCTACAATGAGCAGTTCTTC	CASSRTPRAYNEQFF
-	TRBJ1-6	TRBV19	-	TGTGCCAGTAGTATTAGGCCAGGGGACAATTCACCCCTCCACTTT	CASSIRPGDNSPLHF
once	TRBJ2-7	TRBV21-1	-	TGTGCCAGCAGCACCCTTCCGGGGTTACAAGGACCGTCCTACGAGCAGTACTTC	CASSTLPGLQGPSYEQYF
-	TRBJ2-1	TRBV9	-	TGTGCCAGCAGCGTAGGAGGATTACTAGCCCCCGGCGGTGAGCAGTTCTTC	CASSVGGLLAPGGEQFF
-	TRBJ2-5	TRBV11-1	-	TGTGCCAGCAGCCCGGGACTGAAACAAGAGACCCAGTACTTC	CASSPGLKQETQYF
-	TRBJ1-2	TRBV9	TRBD1	TGTGCCAGCAGCGTTGGTTCCTGGACAGGGGGGAATTATGGCTACACCTTC	CASSVGSWTGGNYGYTF
-	TRBJ2-5	TRBV7-2	TRBD2	TGTGCCAGCAGCTTAGGGCTAGCGGGGGAAGAGACCCAGTACTTC	CASSLGLAGEETQYF
-	TRBJ2-7	TRBV6-1	TRBD1	TGTGCCAGCTGGCAGGGGGCGGGCGAGCAGTACTTC	CASWQGAGEQYF
-	TRBJ1-1	TRBV7-8	-	TGTGCCAGCAGCGTGACAGGTTGGACTGAAGCTTTCTTT	CASSVTGWTEAFF
-	TRBJ2-1	TRBV18	-	TGTGCCAGCTCCCCACCGGGGCGCTCCTACAATGAGCAGTTCTTC	CASSPPGRSYNEQFF
-	TRBJ1-1	TRBV9	-	TGTGCCAGCAGCGTTCCCTCCTCCGGGGAGTTGGACACTGAAGCTTTCTTT	CASSVPSSGELDTEAFF
-	TRBJ1-2	TRBV19	TRBD1	TGTGCCAGTAGTATGGACAGGGGGCGTACCTATGGCTACACCTTC	CASSMDRGRTYGYTF
-	TRBJ2-7	TRBV5-8	TRBD1	TGTGCCAGCAGCACAGGGGCACTCTACGAGCAGTACTTC	CASSTGALYEQYF
few	TRBJ2-7	TRBV10-3	TRBD2	TGTGCCATCAGTGATCAAAGGACTAGCGCAAGCTCCTACGAGCAGTACTTC	CAISDQRTSASSYEQYF
-	TRBJ2-5	TRBV7-3	-	TGTGCCAGCAGCTTACAGGGAAAAGAGACCCAGTACTTC	CASSLQGKETQYF
-	TRBJ1-1	TRBV5-1	-	TGCGCCAGCAGCCCAAGCGGCACTGAAGCTTTCTTT	CASSPSGTEAFF
-	TRBJ1-1	TRBV25-1	-	TGTGCCAGCAGTGAGGGCCTGGGTGCGAACACTGAAGCTTTCTTT	CASSEGLGANTEAFF
-	TRBJ2-2	TRBV15	-	TGTGCCACAAAAACCCGGTCCCCCGGGGAGCTGTTTTTT	CATKTRSPGELFF
-	TRBJ1-1	TRBV25-1	-	TGTGCCAGCAGATTAGATGGGGGGACTGAAGCTTTCTTT	CASRLDGGTEAFF
-	TRBJ2-1	TRBV9	-	TGTGCCAGCAGCGTAGAAGGCCGACGGGGGCAGTTCTTC	CASSVEGRRGQFF
-	TRBJ1-1	TRBV6-1	-	TGTGCCAGCACGAGTAACACTGAAGCTTTCTTT	CASTSNTEAFF
-	TRBJ1-2	TRBV6-6	-	TGTGCCGGCATACAGGGTGTTGGCTACACCTTC	CAGIQGVGYTF
-	TRBJ2-2	TRBV7-2	-	TGTGCCAGCAGCTTATGGCAGTTAAACACCGGGGAGCTGTTTTTT	CASSLWQLNTGELFF
-	TRBJ1-4	TRBV19	-	TGTGCCAGTAGTATAGTCCAGTACACTATTATTGCAACTAATGAAAAACTGTTTTTT	CASSIVQYTIIATNEKLFF
few	TRBJ1-2	TRBV11-2	TRBD1	TGTGCCAGCAGCTCCAACACACAGGGGATCAACTATGGCTACACCTTC	CASSSNTQGINYGYTF
-	TRBJ2-3	TRBV6-5	TRBD2	TGTGCCATTGGGCGAGCGGGGGGGCCTCGAGATACGCAGTATTTT	CAIGRAGGPRDTQYF
-	TRBJ2-7	TRBV7-8	TRBD1	TGTGCCAGCAGATTCGGACAGGGATGGGAATACGAGCAGTACTTC	CASRFGQGWEYEQYF
-	TRBJ1-1	TRBV5-4	TRBD1	TGTGCCAGCAGACACGGACAGGACGGTCTTCACACTGAAGCTTTCTTT	CASRHGQDGLHTEAFF
-	TRBJ2-5	TRBV5-1	-	TGCGCCAGCAGCTTGGTAGGGGGCCAAGAGACCCAGTACTTC	CASSLVGGQETQYF
-	TRBJ1-1	TRBV2	-	TGTGCCAGCTTAAATGGGGGGGGCCGCCCCACTGAAGCTTTCTTT	CASLNGGGRPTEAFF
-	TRBJ2-5	TRBV2	-	TGTGCCAGCAAAAGGCAGGGTGAGACCCAGTACTTC	CASKRQGETQYF
-	TRBJ1-1	TRBV7-9	-	TGTGCCAGCAGCTTCGCAGACAGGTCTAACACTGAAGCTTTCTTT	CASSFADRSNTEAFF